The sequence of this T cell receptor beta chain was determined in a study of blood T cell repertoires in COVID-19. The wider study: PBMCs, B-cell-depleted T cells, or T cells provided the cDNA or gDNA that made up the material.

Enrolled through a virtual design, the participants were between 18 and 89 years of age and came from about two dozen US areas. Participants were placed into cohorts based on the clinical history they reported. Germline CDR1 and CDR2: SEHNR and FQNEAQ (reference sequence). This CDR3 spans 12 amino acids. Trimming left V 5 bases short and J 7 bases short, with 11 bases between. Authors' data handling: By means of reference gene primer amplification, nucleated cell counts were estimated. The table came from immunoSEQ multiplex PCR; TCRdb's copy has only in-frame clones and leaves some out. The DNA was the basis for D and trimming; V, J and clone size are from that table. The sample lists around 300,000 clones, approximately 86% occurring once.

The chain recombines TRBV7-9 with TRBJ1-1, with D possibly being TRBD1 (6 bases). The sequencing input was PBMCs or T cells enriched from blood (not recorded which). The sequence was collected from a young woman who had recovered from COVID-19. CDR3 DNA sequence: TGTGCCAGCAGCGGGGGCCTCGGTGAAGCTTTCTTT. Protein: CASSGGLGEAFF.